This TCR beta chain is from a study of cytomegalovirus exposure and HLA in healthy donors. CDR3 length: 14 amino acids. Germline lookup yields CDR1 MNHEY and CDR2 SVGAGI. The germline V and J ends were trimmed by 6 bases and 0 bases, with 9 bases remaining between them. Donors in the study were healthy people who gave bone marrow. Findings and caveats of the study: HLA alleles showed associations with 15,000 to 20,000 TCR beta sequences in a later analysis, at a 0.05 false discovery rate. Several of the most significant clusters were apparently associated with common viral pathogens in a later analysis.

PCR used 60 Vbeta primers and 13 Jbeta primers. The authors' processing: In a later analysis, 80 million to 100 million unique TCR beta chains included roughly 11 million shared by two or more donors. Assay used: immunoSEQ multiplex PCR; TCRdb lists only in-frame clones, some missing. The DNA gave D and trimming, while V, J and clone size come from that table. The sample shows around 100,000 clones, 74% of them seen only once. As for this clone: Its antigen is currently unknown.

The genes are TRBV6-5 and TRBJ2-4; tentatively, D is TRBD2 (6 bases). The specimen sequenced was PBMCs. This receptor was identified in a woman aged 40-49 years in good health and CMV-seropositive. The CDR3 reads CASRGLSAKNIQYF. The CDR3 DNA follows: TGTGCCAGCAGAGGACTATCAGCCAAAAACATTCAGTACTTC.